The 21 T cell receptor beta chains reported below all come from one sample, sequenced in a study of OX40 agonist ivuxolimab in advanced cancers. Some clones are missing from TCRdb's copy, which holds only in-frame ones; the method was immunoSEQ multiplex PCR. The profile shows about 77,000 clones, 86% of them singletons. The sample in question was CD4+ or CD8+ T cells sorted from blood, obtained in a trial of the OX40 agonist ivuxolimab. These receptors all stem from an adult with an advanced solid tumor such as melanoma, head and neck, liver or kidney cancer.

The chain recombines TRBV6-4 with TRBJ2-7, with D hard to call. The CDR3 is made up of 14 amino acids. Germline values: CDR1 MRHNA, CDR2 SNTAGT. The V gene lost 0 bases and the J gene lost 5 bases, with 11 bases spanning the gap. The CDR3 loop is CASSDSIGAHEQYF. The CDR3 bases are TGTGCCAGCAGTGACTCGATTGGCGCGCACGAGCAGTACTTC.

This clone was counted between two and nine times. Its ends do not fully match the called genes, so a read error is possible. The CDR3 DNA follows: TGTGCTAGCAGCTCGTCTATCGGGACTTCTATTGAGACCCAGTACTTC. Protein product: CASSSSIGTSIETQYF. The rearrangement uses TRBV7-7 and TRBJ2-5; perhaps TRBD2 as D (6 bases). Per the germline V gene, CDR1 is SSHAT and CDR2 is FNYEAQ (reference sequence). The CDR3 is 16 amino acids.

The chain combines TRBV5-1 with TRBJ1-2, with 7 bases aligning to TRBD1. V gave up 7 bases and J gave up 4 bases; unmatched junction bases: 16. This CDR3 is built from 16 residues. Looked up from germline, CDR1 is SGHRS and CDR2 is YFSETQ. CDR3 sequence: CASGARSTGIGYGYTF. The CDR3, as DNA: TGCGCCAGCGGGGCCCGGTCGACAGGGATCGGCTATGGCTACACCTTC.

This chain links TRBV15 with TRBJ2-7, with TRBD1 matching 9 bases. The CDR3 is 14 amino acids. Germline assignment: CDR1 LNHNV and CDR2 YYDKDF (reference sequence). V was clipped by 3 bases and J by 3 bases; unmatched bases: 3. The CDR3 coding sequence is TGTGCCACCAGCAGGGACAGGGGATACTACGAGCAGTACTTC. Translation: CATSRDRGYYEQYF.

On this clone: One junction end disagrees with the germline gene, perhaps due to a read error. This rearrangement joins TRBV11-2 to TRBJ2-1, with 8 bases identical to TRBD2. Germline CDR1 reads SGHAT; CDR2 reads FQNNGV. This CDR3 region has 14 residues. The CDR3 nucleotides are TGTGCCAGCAGATTAGCGGGATCGGGCAATGAGCAGTTCTTC. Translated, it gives CASRLAGSGNEQFF. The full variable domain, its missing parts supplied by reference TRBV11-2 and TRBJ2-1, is EAGVAQSPRYKIIEKRQSVAFWCNPISGHATLYWYQQILGQGPKLLIQFQNNGVVDDSQLPKDRFSAERLKGVDSTLKIQPAKLEDSAVYLCASRLAGSGNEQFFGPGTRLTVL.

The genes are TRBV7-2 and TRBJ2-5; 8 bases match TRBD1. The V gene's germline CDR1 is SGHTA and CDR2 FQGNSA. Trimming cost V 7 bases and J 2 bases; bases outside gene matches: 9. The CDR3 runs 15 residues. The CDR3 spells CASINYGTGQETQYF. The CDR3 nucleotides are TGTGCCAGCATTAATTACGGGACAGGTCAAGAGACCCAGTACTTC.

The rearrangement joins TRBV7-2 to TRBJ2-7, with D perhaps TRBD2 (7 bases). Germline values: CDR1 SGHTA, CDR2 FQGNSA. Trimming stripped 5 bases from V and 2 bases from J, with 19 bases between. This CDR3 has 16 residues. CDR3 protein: CASSPVGGGAPYEQYF. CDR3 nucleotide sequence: TGTGCCAGCAGCCCTGTAGGGGGGGGCGCTCCCTACGAGCAGTACTTC.

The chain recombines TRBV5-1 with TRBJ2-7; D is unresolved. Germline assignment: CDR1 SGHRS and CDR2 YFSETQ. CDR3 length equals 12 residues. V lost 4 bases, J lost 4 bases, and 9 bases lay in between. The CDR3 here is CASSLTTYEQYF. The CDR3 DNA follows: TGCGCCAGCAGCCTCACAACTTACGAGCAGTACTTC.

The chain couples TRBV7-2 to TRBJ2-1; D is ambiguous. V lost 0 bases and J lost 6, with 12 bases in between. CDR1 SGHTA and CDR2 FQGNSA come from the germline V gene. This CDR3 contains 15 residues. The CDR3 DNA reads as TGTGCCAGCAGCTTAGCGGTGGGCAGCGCCAATGAGCAGTTCTTC. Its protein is CASSLAVGSANEQFF.

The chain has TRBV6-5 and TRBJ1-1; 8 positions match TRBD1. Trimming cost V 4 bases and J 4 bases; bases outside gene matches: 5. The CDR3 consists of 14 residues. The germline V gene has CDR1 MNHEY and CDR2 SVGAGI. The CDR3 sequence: CASSLQGGLTEAFF. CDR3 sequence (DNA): TGTGCCAGCAGTTTACAGGGGGGGCTCACTGAAGCTTTCTTT.

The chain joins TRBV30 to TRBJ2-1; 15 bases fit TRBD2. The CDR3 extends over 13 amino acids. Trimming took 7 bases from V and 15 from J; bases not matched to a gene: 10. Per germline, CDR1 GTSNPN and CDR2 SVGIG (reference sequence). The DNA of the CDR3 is TGTGCCTCAACTGGGACTAGCGGGAGGATTGGGTTCTTC. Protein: CASTGTSGRIGFF.

CDR3 DNA sequence: TGTGCCAGCAGCCAACAAGGGACCTACAATGAGCAGTTCTTC. As protein: CASSQQGTYNEQFF. The chain carries TRBV6-5 and TRBJ2-1; no reliable D call. The V gene lost 6 bases and the J gene lost 2 bases, with 11 bases spanning the gap. The length of the CDR3 is 14 residues. Germline V gene data show CDR1 as MNHEY and CDR2 as SVGAGI.

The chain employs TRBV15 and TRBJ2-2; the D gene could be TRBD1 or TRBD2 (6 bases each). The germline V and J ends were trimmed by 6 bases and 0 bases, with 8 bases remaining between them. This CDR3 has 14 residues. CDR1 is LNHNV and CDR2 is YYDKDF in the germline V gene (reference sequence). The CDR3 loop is CATREGANTGELFF. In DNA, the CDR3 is TGTGCCACCAGGGAGGGGGCGAACACCGGGGAGCTGTTTTTT.

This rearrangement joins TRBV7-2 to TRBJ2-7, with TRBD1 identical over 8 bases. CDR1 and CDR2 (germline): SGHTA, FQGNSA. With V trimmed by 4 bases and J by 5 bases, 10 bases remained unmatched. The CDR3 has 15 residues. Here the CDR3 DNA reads TGTGCCAGCAGCTATGGGCCGGGACAGGCTCACGAGCAGTACTTC. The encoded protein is CASSYGPGQAHEQYF.

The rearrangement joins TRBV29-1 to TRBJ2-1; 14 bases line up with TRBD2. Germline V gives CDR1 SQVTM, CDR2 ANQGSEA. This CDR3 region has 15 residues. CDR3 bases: TGCGGATCGACTAGCGGGAGGGATCTGGGGAATGAGCAGTTCTTC. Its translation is CGSTSGRDLGNEQFF.

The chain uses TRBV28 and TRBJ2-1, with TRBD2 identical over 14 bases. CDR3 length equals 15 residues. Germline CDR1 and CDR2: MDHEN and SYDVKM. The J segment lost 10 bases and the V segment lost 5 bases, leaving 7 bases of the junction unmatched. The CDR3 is CASSPLGLAGEEQFF. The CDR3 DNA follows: TGTGCCAGCAGTCCCTTGGGACTAGCGGGAGAAGAGCAGTTCTTC.

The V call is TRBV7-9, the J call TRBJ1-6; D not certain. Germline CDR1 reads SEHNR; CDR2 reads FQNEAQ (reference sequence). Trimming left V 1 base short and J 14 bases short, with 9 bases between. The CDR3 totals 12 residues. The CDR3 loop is CASSLEAPTLHF. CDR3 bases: TGTGCCAGCAGCTTAGAGGCCCCAACCCTCCACTTT.

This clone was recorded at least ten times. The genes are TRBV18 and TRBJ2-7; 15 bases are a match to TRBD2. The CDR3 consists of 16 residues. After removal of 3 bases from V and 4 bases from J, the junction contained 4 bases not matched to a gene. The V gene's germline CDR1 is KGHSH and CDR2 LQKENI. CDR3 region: CASSPGTSGRRYEQYF. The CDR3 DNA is TGTGCCAGCTCACCCGGGACTAGCGGGAGGAGATACGAGCAGTACTTC.

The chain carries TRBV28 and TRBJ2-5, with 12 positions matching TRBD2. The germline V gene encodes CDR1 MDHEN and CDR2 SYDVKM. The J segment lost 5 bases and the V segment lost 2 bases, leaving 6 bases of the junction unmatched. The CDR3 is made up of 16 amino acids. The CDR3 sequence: CASSLGLAGLAETQYF. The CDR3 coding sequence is TGTGCCAGCAGTTTAGGACTAGCGGGACTCGCGGAGACCCAGTACTTC.

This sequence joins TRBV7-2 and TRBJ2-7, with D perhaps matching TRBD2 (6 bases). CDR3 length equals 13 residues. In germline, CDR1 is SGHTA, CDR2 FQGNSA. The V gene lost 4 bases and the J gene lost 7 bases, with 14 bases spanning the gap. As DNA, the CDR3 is TGTGCCAGCAGCTCCGACTATGGGGGGGAGCAGTACTTC. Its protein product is CASSSDYGGEQYF. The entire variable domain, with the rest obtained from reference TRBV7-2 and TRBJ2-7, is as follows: GAGVSQSPSNKVTEKGKDVELRCDPISGHTALYWYRQSLGQGLEFLIYFQGNSAPDKSGLPSDRFSAERTGGSVSTLTIQRTQQEDSAVYLCASSSDYGGEQYFGPGTRLTVT.

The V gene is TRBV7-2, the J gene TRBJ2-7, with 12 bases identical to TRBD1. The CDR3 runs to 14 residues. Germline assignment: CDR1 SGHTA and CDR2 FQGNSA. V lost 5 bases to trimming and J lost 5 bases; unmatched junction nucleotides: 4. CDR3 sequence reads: CASSPGTGGDEQYF. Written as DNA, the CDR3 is TGTGCCAGCAGCCCAGGGACAGGGGGCGACGAGCAGTACTTC.